Listed below are T cell receptor beta chains from one sample, sequenced in a study of T cell responses to AZD1222 COVID-19 vaccine. The assay was immunoSEQ multiplex PCR, and TCRdb's table has in-frame clones only and misses some. The table has 140,000 to 150,000 clones, about 91% seen once. The specimen was peripheral blood, collected 28 days after the second AZD1222 dose. The source of these receptors is an adult who received the AZD1222 COVID-19 vaccine. The CDR3 runs from the conserved cysteine through the conserved F or W. The D gene is left open where the match is weak. Not every row has a clone size; where given, it reads once, few, many or a size class.

j_call d_call clone_size v_call cdr3_aa cdr3_nt
TRBJ1-2 . . TRBV4-1 CASSQVGGDYGYTF TGCGCCAGCAGCCAAGTGGGAGGAGACTATGGCTACACCTTC
TRBJ1-2 . . TRBV29-1 CSVGAGEYGYTF TGCAGCGTTGGGGCAGGGGAGTATGGCTACACCTTC
TRBJ2-4 TRBD2 . TRBV3-1/TRBV3-2 CASSQTTSGGRGIQYF TGTGCCAGCAGCCAGACGACTAGCGGGGGCCGGGGCATTCAGTACTTC
TRBJ2-5 TRBD2 . TRBV15 CATSRDREGPETQYF TGTGCCACCAGCAGAGACCGGGAGGGGCCGGAGACCCAGTACTTC
TRBJ1-6 . . TRBV6-4 CASSEGGTYNSPLHF TGTGCCAGCAGTGAGGGAGGCACCTATAATTCACCCCTCCACTTT
TRBJ2-7 . . TRBV10-3 CAISGAGLEGGYEQYF TGTGCCATCAGTGGGGCAGGACTGGAAGGGGGCTACGAGCAGTACTTC
TRBJ2-6 . . TRBV10-3 CAISEAGQRGANVLTF TGTGCCATCAGTGAGGCAGGTCAGAGGGGGGCCAACGTCCTGACTTTC
TRBJ2-5 . . TRBV10-3 CAISRDTEGETQYF TGTGCCATCAGCCGGGACACAGAAGGGGAGACCCAGTACTTC
TRBJ2-2 . . TRBV7-9 CASSSNDAVVGELFF TGTGCCAGCAGCTCCAACGACGCCGTGGTTGGGGAGCTGTTTTTT
TRBJ1-1 TRBD1 . TRBV27 CAVRGLTGYTEAFF TGTGCGGTGCGAGGGTTGACAGGGTACACTGAAGCTTTCTTT
TRBJ2-5 TRBD1 . TRBV7-9 CASSTRTGWEETQYF TGTGCCAGCAGCACTAGGACAGGGTGGGAAGAGACCCAGTACTTC
TRBJ2-3 . . TRBV6-1 CASSDTGPTDTQYF TGTGCCAGCAGTGACACAGGGCCCACAGATACGCAGTATTTT
TRBJ2-3 TRBD2 . TRBV14 CASSPPPRLAGALIDTQYF TGTGCCAGCAGCCCGCCCCCCCGACTAGCGGGGGCCTTAATAGATACGCAGTATTTT
TRBJ2-2 . . TRBV6-5 CASSLRTGELFF TGTGCCAGCAGCCTACGTACCGGGGAGCTGTTTTTT
TRBJ2-7 TRBD2 . TRBV5-1 CASRPAYKRGSSYEQYF TGCGCCAGCAGACCCGCCTACAAGCGGGGGAGCTCCTACGAGCAGTACTTC
TRBJ1-1 . . TRBV27 CASSLGGGAMNTEAFF TGTGCCAGCAGTCTCGGGGGGGGCGCCATGAACACTGAAGCTTTCTTT
TRBJ1-3 . few TRBV9 CASSASGAASGNTIYF TGTGCCAGCAGCGCCTCCGGCGCAGCCTCTGGAAACACCATATATTTT
TRBJ1-3 . . TRBV30 CAWSLGNTIYF TGTGCCTGGAGTCTGGGAAACACCATATATTTT
TRBJ2-1 . . TRBV19 CASSIGLIGDKGEQFF TGTGCCAGTAGTATAGGTTTGATAGGGGACAAGGGTGAGCAGTTCTTC
TRBJ2-7 TRBD2 . TRBV30 CAWSVQRGQRERLGDYEQYF TGTGCCTGGAGTGTACAGAGGGGCCAGCGGGAGCGCCTTGGGGACTACGAGCAGTACTTC
TRBJ1-6 TRBD1 . TRBV19 CASKEGTGTSPLHF TGTGCCAGTAAGGAGGGGACAGGGACCTCACCCCTCCACTTT